These 9 T cell receptor beta chains originate from one sample sequenced in a study of a mutant IDH1 vaccine in newly diagnosed glioma. Sample time point: week 47, end of study. Mutant IDH1 20-mer peptide, at 300 ug, made up each vaccine dose, with topical imiquimod. Produced via immunoSEQ multiplex PCR; TCRdb's table is partial and in-frame only. The table has tens of thousands of clones, 60% to 85% seen once. Their cognate antigens are unknown. Sequenced material: PBMCs, taken from a glioma patient whose treatment included an IDH1 peptide vaccine. The receptors derive from a woman aged 40 to 50 with glioma. Some clones in this sample may be carry-over from other donors' samples.

This rearrangement joins TRBV2 to TRBJ2-5, with D perhaps TRBD2 (5 bases). This CDR3 contains 13 residues. The germline V gene encodes CDR1 SNHLY and CDR2 FYNNEI. Trimming removed 3 bases at V and 11 bases at J, with 16 bases between. CDR3 amino acids: CASSDVGELEQYF. In DNA form, the CDR3 reads TGTGCCAGCAGTGACGTTGGGGAGTTAGAGCAGTACTTC.

This clone has only a few counts. The chain couples TRBV5-1 to TRBJ1-2; the match to TRBD1 covers 7 bases. After removal of 4 bases from V and 5 bases from J, the junction contained 8 bases not matched to a gene. CDR1 SGHRS and CDR2 YFSETQ come from the germline V gene. The CDR3 loop spans 14 amino acids. The CDR3 here is CASSTQSGQYGYTF. In DNA, the CDR3 is TGCGCCAGCAGCACCCAGTCGGGACAGTATGGCTACACCTTC.

The sample holds one count of this clone. This chain uses TRBV6-5 with TRBJ2-7; a weak D match, TRBD1 (5 bases). Germline CDR1 and CDR2: MNHEY and SVGAGI. The V end was cut by 9 bases, the J end by 7 bases, with 16 bases between. The CDR3 is 12 amino acids. CDR3 region: CASGASPWEQYF. CDR3 nucleotides: TGTGCCAGTGGGGCCTCCCCATGGGAGCAGTACTTC.

The V gene is TRBV11-3, the J gene TRBJ2-2; no clear D. V lost 4 bases, J lost 2 bases, and 8 bases lay in between. This CDR3 comprises 14 residues. Germline CDR1 is SGHNT and CDR2 is YENEEA. CDR3 DNA sequence: TGTGCCAGCAGCTCAACAGTTAACACCGGGGAGCTGTTTTTT. This encodes CASSSTVNTGELFF. The whole variable domain, filled in from reference TRBV11-3 and TRBJ2-2, reads EAGVVQSPRYKIIEKKQPVAFWCNPISGHNTLYWYLQNLGQGPELLIRYENEEAVDDSQLPKDRFSAERLKGVDSTLKIQPAELGDSAVYLCASSSTVNTGELFFGEGSRLTVL.

V usage is TRBV25-1 and J usage is TRBJ1-2; D may be TRBD1 (5 bases). From germline, CDR1 is MGHDK and CDR2 SYGVNS. Trimming pared 3 bases from V and 3 bases from J, leaving 17 bases between. CDR3 length: 16 residues. This chain's CDR3 is CASSEGDVNEDYGYTF. The CDR3 DNA reads TGTGCCAGCAGTGAGGGGGACGTCAATGAGGACTATGGCTACACCTTC.

This clone showed up just once. This chain connects TRBV5-1 to TRBJ2-2; possible D gene TRBD2, 5 bases. V gave up 4 bases and J gave up 3 bases, with 16 bases separating them. The CDR3 loop spans 16 amino acids. Germline lookup yields CDR1 SGHRS and CDR2 YFSETQ. CDR3 DNA: TGCGCCAGCAGCGCCTTGGGAAGGCGGGACACCGGGGAGCTGTTTTTT. It codes for CASSALGRRDTGELFF.

The J gene is TRBJ2-5, the V gene TRBV28, with TRBD1 matching 9 bases. This CDR3 has 15 residues. V shed 6 bases, J shed 5 bases, and the junction held 10 bases outside the gene matches. The germline V gene encodes CDR1 MDHEN and CDR2 SYDVKM. The chain's CDR3 is CASSRPGTGWETQYF. The DNA of the CDR3 is TGTGCCAGCAGCCGCCCGGGGACAGGGTGGGAGACCCAGTACTTC.

V and J are TRBV6-5 and TRBJ1-1; D may be TRBD1 (5 bases). The CDR3 is made up of 14 amino acids. V was pared by 7 bases and J by 3 bases, with 15 bases between. The V gene's germline CDR1 is MNHEY and CDR2 SVGAGI. DNA of the CDR3: TGTGCCAGCAACTCCGGTGGGACGGACACTGAAGCTTTCTTT. Amino acids: CASNSGGTDTEAFF.

There are a few counts of this clone. The chain has TRBV19 and TRBJ1-1, with 10 nucleotides matching TRBD1. The CDR3 is 14 residues long. Germline lookup yields CDR1 LNHDA and CDR2 SQIVND (reference sequence). V was clipped by 5 bases and J by 6 bases; unmatched bases: 6. In DNA, the CDR3 is TGTGCCAGTAGTGTTACGACAGGGGGCTCTGAAGCTTTCTTT. Its translation is CASSVTTGGSEAFF.